This is a list of T cell receptor beta chains from one sample in a study of T cells in Graves' hyperthyroidism and ophthalmopathy. A single record per CDR3 protein comes from TCRdb applying MiXCR to the multiplex PCR reads. The data show 300,000 to 450,000 distinct CDR3 sequences, around 15% seen once. Sequences were obtained from blood. These receptors all stem from a woman aged 25 to 39 with Graves' ophthalmopathy. Both conserved end residues are trimmed from each CDR3. Only part of the rows carry a size: once, few, many, or a class if the clone is expanded.

TRBV18 many ASSPLSGDSYEQY
TRBV7-2 . ASSWGLDYEQY
TRBV2 many ASSETGFGTQY
TRBV2 many ASRASAGALSEAF
TRBV10-3 many AISFPQGIHEQF
TRBV12-3/TRBV12-4 . ASSADRHGNTIY
TRBV6-1 many ASSETGAPNYGYT
TRBV9 many ASSVGWGAEAF
TRBV5-1 many ASSRRVADTQY
TRBV12-3/TRBV12-4 many ASSATGSSTDTQY
TRBV20-1 many SARNKAYEQY
TRBV4-1 many ASSLRAGNYNEQF
TRBV3-1 . ASSLRGPGTVHTQY
TRBV7-9 many ASRLTGDTEAF
TRBV10-2 many ASRDQMNTEAF
TRBV2 many ASSALAGESSYNEQF
TRBV28 . ASSLDVRESRDPYGYT